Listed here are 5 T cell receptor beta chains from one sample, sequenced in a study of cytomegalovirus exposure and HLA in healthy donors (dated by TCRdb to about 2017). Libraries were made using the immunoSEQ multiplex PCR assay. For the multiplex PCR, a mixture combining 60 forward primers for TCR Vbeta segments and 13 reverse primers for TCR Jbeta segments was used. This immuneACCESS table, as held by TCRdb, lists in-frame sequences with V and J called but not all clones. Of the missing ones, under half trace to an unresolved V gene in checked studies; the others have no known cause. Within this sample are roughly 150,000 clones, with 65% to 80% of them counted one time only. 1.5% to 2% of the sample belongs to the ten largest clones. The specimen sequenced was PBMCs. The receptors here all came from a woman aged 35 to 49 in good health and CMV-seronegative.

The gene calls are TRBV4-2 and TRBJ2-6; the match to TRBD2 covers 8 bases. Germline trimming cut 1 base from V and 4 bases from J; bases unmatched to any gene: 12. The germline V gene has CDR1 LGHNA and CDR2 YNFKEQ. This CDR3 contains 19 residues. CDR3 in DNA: TGTGCCAGCAGCCAAGTCGGGAGGGCTGAATCGCTGGGGGCCAACGTCCTGACTTTC. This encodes CASSQVGRAESLGANVLTF.

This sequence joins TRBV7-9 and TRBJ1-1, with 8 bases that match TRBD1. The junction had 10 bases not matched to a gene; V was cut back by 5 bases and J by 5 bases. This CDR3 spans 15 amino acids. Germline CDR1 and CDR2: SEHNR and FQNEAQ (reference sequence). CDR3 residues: CASSPQGVRETEAFF. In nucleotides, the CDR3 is TGTGCCAGCAGCCCACAGGGGGTCAGAGAAACTGAAGCTTTCTTT.

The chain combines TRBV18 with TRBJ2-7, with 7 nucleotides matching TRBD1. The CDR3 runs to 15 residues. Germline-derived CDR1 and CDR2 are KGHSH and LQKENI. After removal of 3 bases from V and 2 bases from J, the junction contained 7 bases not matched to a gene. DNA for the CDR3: TGTGCCAGCTCACCTGGGGGCCAGGGGGCCTACGAGCAGTACTTC. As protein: CASSPGGQGAYEQYF.

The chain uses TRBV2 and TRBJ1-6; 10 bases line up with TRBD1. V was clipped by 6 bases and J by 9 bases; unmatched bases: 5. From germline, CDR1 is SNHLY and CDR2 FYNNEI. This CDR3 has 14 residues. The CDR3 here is CASRDGTGASPLHF. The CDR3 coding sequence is TGTGCCAGCAGGGATGGGACAGGGGCTTCACCCCTCCACTTT. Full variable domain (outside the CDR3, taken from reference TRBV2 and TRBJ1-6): EPEVTQTPSHQVTQMGQEVILRCVPISNHLYFYWYRQILGQKVEFLVSFYNNEISEKSEIFDDQFSVERPDGSNFTLKIRSTKLEDSAMYFCASRDGTGASPLHFGNGTRLTVT.

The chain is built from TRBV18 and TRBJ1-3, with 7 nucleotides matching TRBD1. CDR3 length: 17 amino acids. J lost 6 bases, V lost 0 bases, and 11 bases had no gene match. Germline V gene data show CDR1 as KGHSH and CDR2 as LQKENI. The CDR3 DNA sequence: TGTGCCAGCTCACCACCAAGGGGACAGAGGGTACCAAACACCATATATTTT. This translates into CASSPPRGQRVPNTIYF.